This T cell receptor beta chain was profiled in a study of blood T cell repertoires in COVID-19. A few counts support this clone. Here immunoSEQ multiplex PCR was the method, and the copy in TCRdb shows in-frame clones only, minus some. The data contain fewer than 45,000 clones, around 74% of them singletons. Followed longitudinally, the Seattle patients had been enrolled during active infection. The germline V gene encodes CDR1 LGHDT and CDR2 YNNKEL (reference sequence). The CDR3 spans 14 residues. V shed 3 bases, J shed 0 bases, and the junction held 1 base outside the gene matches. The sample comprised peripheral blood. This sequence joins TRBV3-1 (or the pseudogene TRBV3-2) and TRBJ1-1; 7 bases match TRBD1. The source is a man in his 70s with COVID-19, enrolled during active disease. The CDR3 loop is CASSQGQLNTEAFF. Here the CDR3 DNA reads TGTGCCAGCAGCCAGGGACAGCTGAACACTGAAGCTTTCTTT.